This T cell receptor (beta chain) derives from a study of technical replicates of blood from a few donors. Sequenced by immunoSEQ multiplex PCR; TCRdb stores in-frame clones only, minus some. This table holds approximately 70,000 clones, roughly 91% found once. Trimming cost V 5 bases and J 3 bases, with 16 bases left between them. The germline V gene has CDR1 MNHNY and CDR2 SVGAGI (reference sequence). The CDR3 is made up of 15 amino acids. V is TRBV6-6 and J is TRBJ1-2; unclear D gene. This TCR derives from a human donor in good health. Some clones in this sample may be carry-over from other donors' samples. The sequenced sample was T cells isolated from PBMCs. Here the CDR3 reads CASSPPRKEDYGYTF. CDR3 nucleotide sequence: TGTGCCAGCAGTCCTCCTAGAAAGGAAGACTATGGCTACACCTTC.